This is a list of T cell receptor beta chains from one sample in a study of OX40 agonist ivuxolimab in advanced cancers. Assay used: immunoSEQ multiplex PCR; TCRdb lists only in-frame clones, some missing. The data contain around 93,000 clones, roughly 89% of them singletons. Sequencing used CD4+ or CD8+ T cells sorted from blood, obtained in a trial of the OX40 agonist ivuxolimab. Source of these receptors: an adult with an advanced solid tumor such as melanoma, head and neck, liver or kidney cancer. The CDR3 runs from the conserved cysteine through the conserved F or W. D genes are given only for firm matches. Size values are once, few and many counts, or a class for expanded clones, and some rows have none.

clone size,J gene,D gene,V gene,CDR3 length,CDR3 DNA,CDR3 protein
NA,TRBJ2-5,NA,TRBV2,12,TGTGCCAGCAGCAATACCCAAGAGACCCAGTACTTC,CASSNTQETQYF
NA,TRBJ2-5,NA,TRBV30,14,TGTGCCTGGAGTCTGGGGACAATAGGAGAGACCCAGTACTTC,CAWSLGTIGETQYF
NA,TRBJ2-7,NA,TRBV30,14,TGTGCCTGGAGTGTCTCGGAGGTCCTAAACGAGCAGTACTTC,CAWSVSEVLNEQYF
NA,TRBJ2-1,NA,TRBV11-3,15,TGTGCCAGCAGCTTAGATCAGGGATTATACAATGAGCAGTTCTTC,CASSLDQGLYNEQFF
once,TRBJ2-3,NA,TRBV29-1,15,TGCAGCGTTGAAGAGGCAAGGGGGGGCCCAGATACGCAGTATTTT,CSVEEARGGPDTQYF
few,TRBJ1-4,NA,TRBV2,14,TGTGCCAGCAGTGAGCGGGGGGCGAGTGAAAAACTGTTTTTT,CASSERGASEKLFF
NA,TRBJ2-5,TRBD2,TRBV19,13,TGTGCCAGTACCGCGGGGGGACAAGAGACCCAGTACTTC,CASTAGGQETQYF
NA,TRBJ2-5,NA,TRBV5-1,14,TGCGCCAGCAGCTTGGTCGGCGCGAGCGAGACCCAGTACTTC,CASSLVGASETQYF
NA,TRBJ1-6,NA,TRBV5-6,10,TGTGCCAGCGGACGGCCACCCCTCCACTTT,CASGRPPLHF
NA,TRBJ1-1,TRBD1,TRBV6-5,11,TGTGCCAGCCTTAGACAGGGTGAAGCTTTCTTT,CASLRQGEAFF
NA,TRBJ1-1,NA,TRBV18,17,TGTGCCAGCTCACCACCGATCCTCTGGGGAGCTAACACTGAAGCTTTCTTT,CASSPPILWGANTEAFF
few,TRBJ2-5,TRBD2,TRBV10-1,16,TGCGCCAGCAGTGATTCGGGACTAGACAGCCAAGAGACCCAGTACTTC,CASSDSGLDSQETQYF
NA,TRBJ2-6,NA,TRBV19,13,TGTGCCAGTAAGGGCTCTGGGGCCAACGTCCTGACTTTC,CASKGSGANVLTF
once,TRBJ2-5,NA,TRBV4-2,12,TGTGCCAGCAGCCAATCTAGGGGGACCCAGTACTTC,CASSQSRGTQYF
NA,TRBJ2-5,NA,TRBV27,12,TGTGCCACCGCCGACTTCCAAGAGACCCAGTACTTC,CATADFQETQYF
NA,TRBJ1-1,NA,TRBV11-3,13,TGTGCCAGCAGCCCTTCTTTGAACACTGAAGCTTTCTTT,CASSPSLNTEAFF
NA,TRBJ1-3,TRBD1,TRBV6-1,15,TGTGCCAGCAGCCCCCGACAGGGCTCTGGAAACACCATATATTTT,CASSPRQGSGNTIYF
NA,TRBJ2-1,TRBD1,TRBV29-1,13,TGCAGCGTTTCCCCGACAGGGGCCAGTGAGCAGTTCTTC,CSVSPTGASEQFF
NA,TRBJ2-3,NA,TRBV4-1,16,TGCGCCAGCAGCCAAGATCAAGCGGGCGGGGAGCTGACGCAGTATTTT,CASSQDQAGGELTQYF
NA,TRBJ1-5,NA,TRBV6-6,13,TGTGCCAGCAGCGACGGAAACAATCAGCCCCAGCATTTT,CASSDGNNQPQHF
once,TRBJ2-4,TRBD1,TRBV7-2,14,TGTGCCAGCAGCCCGTCCGGGACAGTAAACATTCAGTACTTC,CASSPSGTVNIQYF
NA,TRBJ2-5,NA,TRBV27,14,TGTGCCAGCAGAGGGGACTGGGGGTCAGAGACCCAGTACTTC,CASRGDWGSETQYF
NA,TRBJ2-1,NA,TRBV5-1,13,TGCGCCAGCAGCCCGACTGGCTACAATGAGCAGTTCTTC,CASSPTGYNEQFF
NA,TRBJ2-5,NA,TRBV5-1,17,TGCGCCAGCAGTTCGGGGCTGGTTGCGGAGGGGTGGGAGACCCAGTACTTC,CASSSGLVAEGWETQYF
NA,TRBJ2-7,TRBD1,TRBV7-7,13,TGTGCCAGCAGCTTACCAGGGGGCAACGAGCAGTACTTC,CASSLPGGNEQYF
NA,TRBJ2-1,NA,TRBV10-3,13,TGTGCCAGCGGCTTTAGCTCCTACAATGAGCAGTTCTTC,CASGFSSYNEQFF
NA,TRBJ2-1,NA,TRBV7-2,18,TGTGCCAGCAGCCCAAGGGCGGGGGGGACAGGGTCGAAGAATGAGCAGTTCTTC,CASSPRAGGTGSKNEQFF
NA,TRBJ2-5,TRBD2,TRBV5-8,17,TGTGCCAGCAGCCCACCTGGGACTAGCGGGATAGGAGAGACCCAGTACTTC,CASSPPGTSGIGETQYF
NA,TRBJ2-5,NA,TRBV6-6,11,TGTGCCAGCAGTCCTGAGTATACCCAGTACTTC,CASSPEYTQYF
NA,TRBJ1-5,NA,TRBV4-3,13,TGCGCCAGCAGCAGAGATCCGGGTCAGCCCCAGCATTTT,CASSRDPGQPQHF
NA,TRBJ2-7,TRBD1,TRBV10-1,13,TGCGCCAGCCGACAGGGAGCCGCCTACGAGCAGTACTTC,CASRQGAAYEQYF
NA,TRBJ2-1,NA,TRBV11-2,16,TGTGCCAGCAGCTTAGGGGGAGGGGGTTCGGACAATGAGCAGTTCTTC,CASSLGGGGSDNEQFF
NA,TRBJ2-1,NA,TRBV7-2,16,TGTGCCAGCAGCTTACCCCCGGGCGGGGTGTACAATGAGCAGTTCTTC,CASSLPPGGVYNEQFF
few,TRBJ1-5,NA,TRBV5-1,15,TGCGCCAGCAGCTTGGCCGGTCTTAGCAATCAGCCCCAGCATTTT,CASSLAGLSNQPQHF
NA,TRBJ2-3,NA,TRBV2,12,TGTGCCAGCGGGCTAAGTGCAGATACGCAGTATTTT,CASGLSADTQYF
once,TRBJ2-7,TRBD1,TRBV18,15,TGTGCCAGCTCACCTGTCCGGGACAGGGGGAACGAGCAGTACTTC,CASSPVRDRGNEQYF
NA,TRBJ1-5,NA,TRBV4-1,13,TGCGCCAGCAGCCAAGAATACGGACGGCCCCAGCATTTT,CASSQEYGRPQHF
NA,TRBJ2-7,NA,TRBV4-2,14,TGTGCCAGCAGCCCAGGGACGGAGATCTACGAGCAGTACTTC,CASSPGTEIYEQYF
NA,TRBJ2-3,NA,TRBV6-5,13,TGTGCCAGCAGTTACAGGGACACAGATACGCAGTATTTT,CASSYRDTDTQYF
NA,TRBJ1-2,NA,TRBV6-1,15,TGTGCCAGCAGTGAAGGGGGCATCACTAACTATGGCTACACCTTC,CASSEGGITNYGYTF
few,TRBJ1-5,NA,TRBV20-1,9,TGCACCCGAACTCAGCCCCAGCATTTT,CTRTQPQHF
NA,TRBJ2-7,TRBD2,TRBV5-4,15,TGTGCCAGCAGCTCGGGGACTAGCGGGGGGGTAAAGCAGTACTTC,CASSSGTSGGVKQYF
NA,TRBJ1-5,NA,TRBV15,13,TGTGCCACCAGCAGTGAGGGGGGGCAGCCCCAGCATTTT,CATSSEGGQPQHF
NA,TRBJ1-5,NA,TRBV6-1,14,TGTGCCAGCAGCCAGGAGGTTTCCAATCAGCCCCAGCATTTT,CASSQEVSNQPQHF
NA,TRBJ2-3,NA,TRBV21-1,11,TGTGCCGGCCCTCGACAGGTCCCTCAGTATTTT,CAGPRQVPQYF
NA,TRBJ2-5,TRBD1,TRBV5-6,19,TGTGCCAGCAGCACTCGACAGGGGGCCTCTGCTTGGTACCAAGAGACCCAGTACTTC,CASSTRQGASAWYQETQYF
NA,TRBJ2-3,TRBD2,TRBV11-2,15,TGTGCCAGCAGCTCGATAGCGGGGCCCACAGATACGCAGTATTTT,CASSSIAGPTDTQYF
NA,TRBJ2-7,NA,TRBV2,14,TGTGCCAGCAGCATCGACACAGCCTCCTACGAGCAGTACTTC,CASSIDTASYEQYF
NA,TRBJ2-5,NA,TRBV7-3,15,TGTGCCAGCAGCTTTAGTTCGAGCCCCCGAGAGACCCAGTACTTC,CASSFSSSPRETQYF
NA,TRBJ2-1,NA,TRBV19,15,TGTGCCAGTAGATCCCGTGCCGGGACCTACAATGAGCAGTTCTTC,CASRSRAGTYNEQFF
NA,TRBJ1-2,NA,TRBV19,13,TGTGCCAGTAGTATGATGCTGACAAATGGCTACACCTTC,CASSMMLTNGYTF
few,TRBJ2-3,NA,TRBV9,15,TGTGCCAGCAGCGTAGGCCTAGCGAGCACAGATACGCAGTATTTT,CASSVGLASTDTQYF
once,TRBJ2-5,TRBD2,TRBV5-1,16,TGCGCCAGCGGGGAGGGAGTAAGCGGGAGGGCCGAGACCCAGTACTTC,CASGEGVSGRAETQYF
NA,TRBJ1-2,NA,TRBV6-5,15,TGTGCCAGCAGTTCTACCGGGACATCCAACTATGGCTACACCTTC,CASSSTGTSNYGYTF